This is a list of T cell receptor beta chains from one sample in a study of cytomegalovirus exposure and HLA in healthy donors. The table came from immunoSEQ multiplex PCR; TCRdb's copy has only in-frame clones and leaves some out. The profile shows 110,000 to 150,000 clones, 65% to 85% of them singletons. Sequencing input: PBMCs. The receptors here all came from a man aged 18 to 35 in good health and CMV-seronegative. The CDR3 runs from the conserved cysteine through the conserved F or W. The D gene is left open where the match is weak. Size values are once, few and many counts, or a class for expanded clones, and some rows have none.

cdr3_length,v_call,clone_size,j_call,d_call,cdr3_nt,cdr3_aa
14,TRBV4-1,NA,TRBJ2-7,NA,TGCGCCAGCAGCCAAGGAGACAGTTCCTACGAGCAGTACTTC,CASSQGDSSYEQYF
13,TRBV2,NA,TRBJ1-2,NA,TGTGCCTCTTACCCAGAGGCTAACTATGGCTACACCTTC,CASYPEANYGYTF
15,TRBV4-2,NA,TRBJ1-2,NA,TGTGCCAGCAGCCAAGATGAGGGCAGGGGTGATGGCTACACCTTC,CASSQDEGRGDGYTF
13,TRBV18,NA,TRBJ1-3,NA,TGTGCCAGCTCCGACAGCTCTGGAAACACCATATATTTT,CASSDSSGNTIYF
14,TRBV4-2,few,TRBJ1-4,NA,TGTGCCAGCAGCCAAGCCAGGGGTGGTGAAAAACTGTTTTTT,CASSQARGGEKLFF
15,TRBV7-8,few,TRBJ2-7,TRBD1,TGTGCCAGCAGCCCCCGGGACAGGGGAGGATACGAGCAGTACTTC,CASSPRDRGGYEQYF
14,TRBV5-6,NA,TRBJ2-7,TRBD1,TGTGCCAGCAGTTCCGGGACAGGGATCTACGAGCAGTACTTC,CASSSGTGIYEQYF
15,TRBV27,NA,TRBJ1-1,NA,TGTGCCAGCAGTTTCTTGGGGGGATTGAACACTGAAGCTTTCTTT,CASSFLGGLNTEAFF
15,TRBV7-5,NA,TRBJ2-5,NA,TGTGCCAGAAGCTTACGGTGTGAAGACCAAGAGACCCAGTACTTC,CARSLRCEDQETQYF
15,TRBV18,NA,TRBJ1-4,TRBD1,TGTGCCAGCTCACCAGTAGGGGGCTCTAATGAAAAACTGTTTTTT,CASSPVGGSNEKLFF
16,TRBV7-3,NA,TRBJ2-7,TRBD2,TGTGCCAGCAGCAGCTCCCGAGGGAGGGGCGTCAGCGAGCAGTACTTC,CASSSSRGRGVSEQYF
16,TRBV27,NA,TRBJ2-3,TRBD1,TGTGCCAGCAGTTCACCCGGGACAGGGCCCACAGATACGCAGTATTTT,CASSSPGTGPTDTQYF
14,TRBV6-4,NA,TRBJ2-3,TRBD1,TGCGCCAGCAGTGACGGACAGGGGGCAGATACGCAGTATTTT,CASSDGQGADTQYF
16,TRBV4-3,NA,TRBJ2-7,TRBD1,TGCGCCAGCAGCCAACGTCGACAGGGTGGTCGGATCGAGCAGTACTTC,CASSQRRQGGRIEQYF
17,TRBV11-2,NA,TRBJ2-7,TRBD2,TGTGCCAGCAGCTTAGGAACTAGCGGAAGAACCTCCTACGAGCAGTACTTC,CASSLGTSGRTSYEQYF
13,TRBV5-4,NA,TRBJ1-2,TRBD1,TGTGCCAGCGGGACAGGGGGCATCAATGGCTACACCTTC,CASGTGGINGYTF
11,TRBV9,NA,TRBJ1-2,TRBD1,TGTGCCAGCAGCGACAGGGGCGGCTACACCTTC,CASSDRGGYTF
13,TRBV2,NA,TRBJ2-3,NA,TGTGCCAGCAAAGAGGGGGGGGTGGGTACGCAGTATTTT,CASKEGGVGTQYF
14,TRBV5-8,NA,TRBJ2-2,NA,TGTGCCAGCAGCTTTTACAGGGACACCGGGGAGCTGTTTTTT,CASSFYRDTGELFF